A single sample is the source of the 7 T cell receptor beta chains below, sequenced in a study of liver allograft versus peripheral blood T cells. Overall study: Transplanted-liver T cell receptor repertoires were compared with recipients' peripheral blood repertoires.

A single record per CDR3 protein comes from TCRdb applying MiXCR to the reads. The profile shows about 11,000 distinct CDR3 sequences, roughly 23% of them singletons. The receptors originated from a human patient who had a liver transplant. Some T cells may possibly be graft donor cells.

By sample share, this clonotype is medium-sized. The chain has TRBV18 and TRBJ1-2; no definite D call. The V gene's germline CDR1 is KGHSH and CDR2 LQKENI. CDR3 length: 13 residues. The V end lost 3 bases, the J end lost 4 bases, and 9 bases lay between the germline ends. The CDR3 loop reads CASSPSSAYGYTF. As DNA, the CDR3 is TGTGCCAGCTCACCGTCATCGGCCTATGGCTACACCTTC.

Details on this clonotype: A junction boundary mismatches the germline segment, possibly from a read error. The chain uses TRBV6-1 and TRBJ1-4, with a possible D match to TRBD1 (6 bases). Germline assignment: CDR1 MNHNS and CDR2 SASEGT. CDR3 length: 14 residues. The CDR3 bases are TGTGCAAGCAATGAACCAGGGGTGGACGAAAAACTGTTTTTT. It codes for CASNEPGVDEKLFF.

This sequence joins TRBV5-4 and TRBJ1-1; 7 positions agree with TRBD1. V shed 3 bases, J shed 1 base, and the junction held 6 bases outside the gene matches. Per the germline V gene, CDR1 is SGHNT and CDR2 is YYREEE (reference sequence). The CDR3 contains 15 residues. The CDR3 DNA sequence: TGTGCCAGCAGCTCGGATAGGGGGCCGAACACTGAAGCTTTCTTT. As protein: CASSSDRGPNTEAFF.

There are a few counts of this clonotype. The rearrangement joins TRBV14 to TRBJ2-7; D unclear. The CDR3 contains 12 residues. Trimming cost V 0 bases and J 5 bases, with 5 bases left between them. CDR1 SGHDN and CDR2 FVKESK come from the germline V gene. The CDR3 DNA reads TGTGCCAGCAGCCAAGACCCCCACGAGCAGTACTTC. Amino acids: CASSQDPHEQYF. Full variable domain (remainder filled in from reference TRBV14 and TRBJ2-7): EAGVTQFPSHSVIEKGQTVTLRCDPISGHDNLYWYRRVMGKEIKFLLHFVKESKQDESGMPNNRFLAERTGGTYSTLKVQPAELEDSGVYFCASSQDPHEQYFGPGTRLTVT.

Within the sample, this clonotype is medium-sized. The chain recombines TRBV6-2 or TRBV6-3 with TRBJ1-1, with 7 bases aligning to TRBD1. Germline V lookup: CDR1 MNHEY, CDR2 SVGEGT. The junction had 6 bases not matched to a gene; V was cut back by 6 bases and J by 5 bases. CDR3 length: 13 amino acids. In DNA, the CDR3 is TGTGCCAGCAGCCCCGACAGGGAAACTGAAGCTTTCTTT. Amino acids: CASSPDRETEAFF.

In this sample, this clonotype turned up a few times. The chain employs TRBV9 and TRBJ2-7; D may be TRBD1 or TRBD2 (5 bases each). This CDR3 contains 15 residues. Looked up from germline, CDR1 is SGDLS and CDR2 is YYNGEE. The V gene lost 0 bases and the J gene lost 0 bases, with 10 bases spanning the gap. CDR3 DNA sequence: TGTGCCAGCAGCGTAGGTGGGACGGTCTCCTACGAGCAGTACTTC. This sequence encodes CASSVGGTVSYEQYF.

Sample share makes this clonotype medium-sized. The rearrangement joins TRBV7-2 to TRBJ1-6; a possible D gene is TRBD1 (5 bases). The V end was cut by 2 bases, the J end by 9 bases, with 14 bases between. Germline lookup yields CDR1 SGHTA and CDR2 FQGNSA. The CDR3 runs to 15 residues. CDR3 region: CASSLSGSFGSPLHF. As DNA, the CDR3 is TGTGCCAGCAGCTTATCAGGGAGCTTCGGTTCACCCCTCCACTTT.